This T cell receptor beta chain was recorded in a study of T cells after posttransplantation cyclophosphamide. The table came from immunoSEQ multiplex PCR; TCRdb's copy has only in-frame clones and leaves some out. The repertoire consists of roughly 7,300 clones, with approximately 91% occurring once and the leading ten covering roughly 4%. V lost 6 bases and J 8 bases, leaving 14 bases between the germline ends. The CDR3 is made up of 14 amino acids. The germline CDR1 and CDR2 sequences are KGHSH and LQKENI. V gene TRBV18 combines with J gene TRBJ1-6; D may be TRBD1 (5 bases). The sample consisted of CD4+ T cells sorted from blood. The sequence derives from a woman aged 45-65 years in good health and a related stem cell transplant donor. The CDR3 protein is CASSSGTDHSPLHF. The CDR3 DNA is TGTGCCAGCTCTAGCGGGACGGACCATTCACCCCTCCACTTT.